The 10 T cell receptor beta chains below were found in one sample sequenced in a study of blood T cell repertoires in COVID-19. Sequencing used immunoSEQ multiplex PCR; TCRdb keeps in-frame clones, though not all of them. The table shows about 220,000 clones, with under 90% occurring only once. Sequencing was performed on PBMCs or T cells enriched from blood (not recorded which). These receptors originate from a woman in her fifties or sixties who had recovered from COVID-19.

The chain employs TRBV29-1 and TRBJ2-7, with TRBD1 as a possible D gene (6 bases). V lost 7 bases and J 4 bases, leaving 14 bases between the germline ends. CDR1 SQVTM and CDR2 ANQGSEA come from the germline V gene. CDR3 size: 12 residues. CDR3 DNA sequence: TGCAGCGCACAAAGGGGGTCTTACGAGCAGTACTTC. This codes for CSAQRGSYEQYF.

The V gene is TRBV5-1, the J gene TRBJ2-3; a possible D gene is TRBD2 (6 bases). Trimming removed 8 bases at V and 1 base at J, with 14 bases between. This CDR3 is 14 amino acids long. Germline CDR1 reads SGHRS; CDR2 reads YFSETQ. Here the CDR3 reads CASADTGGTDTQYF. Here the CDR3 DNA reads TGCGCCAGTGCCGACACGGGGGGCACAGATACGCAGTATTTT.

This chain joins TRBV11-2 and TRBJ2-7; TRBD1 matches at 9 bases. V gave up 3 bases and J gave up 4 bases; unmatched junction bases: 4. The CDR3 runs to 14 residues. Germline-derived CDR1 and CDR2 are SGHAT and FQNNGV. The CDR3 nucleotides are TGTGCCAGCAGCTTGGACAGGGGAAGATACGAGCAGTACTTC. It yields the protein CASSLDRGRYEQYF.

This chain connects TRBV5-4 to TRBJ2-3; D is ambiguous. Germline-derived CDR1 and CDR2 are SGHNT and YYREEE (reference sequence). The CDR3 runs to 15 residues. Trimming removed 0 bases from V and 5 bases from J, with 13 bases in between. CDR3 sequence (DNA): TGTGCCAGCAGCTTGGCGATCCCCGGTAGAGATACGCAGTATTTT. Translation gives CASSLAIPGRDTQYF.

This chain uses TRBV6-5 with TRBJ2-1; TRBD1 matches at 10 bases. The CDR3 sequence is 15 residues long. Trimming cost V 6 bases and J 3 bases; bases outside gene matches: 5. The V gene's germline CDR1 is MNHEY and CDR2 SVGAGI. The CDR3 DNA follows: TGTGCCAGCAGCGCGGACAGGGGGAACTACAATGAGCAGTTCTTC. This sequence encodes CASSADRGNYNEQFF.

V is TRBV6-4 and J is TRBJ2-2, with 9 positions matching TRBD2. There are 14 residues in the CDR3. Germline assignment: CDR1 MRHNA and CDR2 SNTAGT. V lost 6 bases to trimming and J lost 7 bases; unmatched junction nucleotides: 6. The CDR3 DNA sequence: TGTGCCAGCAGAGGGACTAGCAGCCTCGGGGAGCTGTTTTTT. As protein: CASRGTSSLGELFF.

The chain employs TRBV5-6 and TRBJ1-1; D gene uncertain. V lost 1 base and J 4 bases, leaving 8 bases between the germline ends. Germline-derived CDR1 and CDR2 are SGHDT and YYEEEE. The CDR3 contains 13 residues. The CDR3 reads CASSLNLVTEAFF. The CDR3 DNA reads TGTGCCAGCAGCTTGAACTTGGTCACTGAAGCTTTCTTT.

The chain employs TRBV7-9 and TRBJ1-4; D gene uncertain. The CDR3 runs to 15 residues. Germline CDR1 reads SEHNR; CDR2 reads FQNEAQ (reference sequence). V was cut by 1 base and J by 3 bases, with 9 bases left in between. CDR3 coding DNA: TGTGCCAGCAGCTTAGGGGCAGACCCTAATGAAAAACTGTTTTTT. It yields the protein CASSLGADPNEKLFF.

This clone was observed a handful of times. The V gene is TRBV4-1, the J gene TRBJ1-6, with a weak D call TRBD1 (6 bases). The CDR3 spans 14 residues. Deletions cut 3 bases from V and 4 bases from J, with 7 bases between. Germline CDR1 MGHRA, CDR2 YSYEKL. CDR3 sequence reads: CASSQDRYNSPLHF. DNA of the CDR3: TGCGCCAGCAGCCAGGACAGATATAATTCACCCCTCCACTTT.

The DNA of the CDR3 is TGTGCCAGCAGCTTAGTATTCTCTGGAAACACCATATATTTT. Residues: CASSLVFSGNTIYF. The chain is built from TRBV7-2 and TRBJ1-3; D call uncertain. The CDR3 covers 14 residues. Trimming removed 1 base from V and 0 bases from J, with 4 bases in between. Germline values: CDR1 SGHTA, CDR2 FQGNSA.